This T cell receptor beta chain was sequenced during a study of response to subunit inactivated influenza vaccine. Overall study findings and caveats: Authors suggested seasonal influenza vaccinations each recruit few new T cells.

As regards this clonotype: The target antigen is unknown.

The CDR3 is made up of 13 amino acids. V was clipped by 6 bases and J by 2 bases, with 9 bases between them. TCRdb redid the calling of the RT-PCR reads with MiXCR, one entry per CDR3 protein. The data show about 780,000 distinct CDR3 sequences, around a sixth seen once. The sample consisted of PBMCs from blood, taken around 5 days after vaccination. The chain uses TRBV12-3 or TRBV12-4 and TRBJ2-3; D call uncertain. This receptor was obtained from a man aged 50-59 years who received an inactivated influenza vaccine. CDR3 bases: TGTGCCAGCAGAATCGGGTTCACAGATACGCAGTATTTT. Translation: CASRIGFTDTQYF.